Reported below is one T cell receptor beta chain. The antigen is unknown. The data belong to a study of OX40 agonist ivuxolimab in advanced cancers. For the study at large: Ivuxolimab, an agonist antibody against OX40 (CD134), was given to patients. Notes on the study in general: Some nonresponders additionally presented with little normalized T-cell clonal expansion. Mean expanded clone counts were higher in CD8+ than CD4+ T cells.

Produced via immunoSEQ multiplex PCR; TCRdb's table is partial and in-frame only. This table holds roughly 73,000 clones, roughly 89% found once. Systemic immunosuppression or autoimmune disease history was grounds to exclude patients. V was trimmed by 5 bases and J by 0 bases, leaving 13 bases between them. This CDR3 has 15 residues. Germline V gene sequence: CDR1 MNHNS, CDR2 SASEGT. The chain employs TRBV6-1 and TRBJ1-2; a possible D gene is TRBD1 (6 bases). The receptor was derived from an adult with an advanced solid tumor such as melanoma, head and neck, liver or kidney cancer. The input for sequencing was CD4+ or CD8+ T cells sorted from blood, taken in a trial of the OX40 agonist ivuxolimab. CDR3 DNA sequence: TGTGCCAGCAGTACTGAACAGGGAGCTAACTATGGCTACACCTTC. Protein product: CASSTEQGANYGYTF.